This T cell receptor (beta chain) was profiled in a study of blood T cell repertoires in COVID-19. Across the study: The United States, Italy and Spain provided the acute and convalescent COVID-19 samples. The cDNA or gDNA used as material had been derived from T cells, B-cell-depleted T cells, or PBMCs.

Authors' data handling: It was from reference gene primer amplification that nucleated cell counts were estimated. The table came from immunoSEQ multiplex PCR; TCRdb's copy has only in-frame clones and leaves some out. The D gene and trimming were derived from the DNA, and the V and J assignments and clone size from that table. The sample holds tens of thousands of clones, approximately 80% seen once. Germline V gene sequence: CDR1 SGHTA, CDR2 FQGNSA. V lost 3 bases, J lost 1 base, and 10 bases lay in between. The CDR3 has 16 residues. This TCR was recovered from a man older than 75 with active or convalescent COVID-19. Source material: peripheral blood. The chain is built from TRBV7-2 and TRBJ2-6; unclear D gene. The CDR3 spells CASSFRVVSGANVLTF. CDR3 DNA sequence: TGTGCCAGCAGCTTCCGAGTGGTTTCTGGGGCCAACGTCCTGACTTTC.